Each of the 27 T cell receptor beta chains below was sequenced from the same sample in a study of blood T cell repertoires in COVID-19. Produced via immunoSEQ multiplex PCR; TCRdb's table is partial and in-frame only. The sample has fewer than 130,000 clones, roughly 80% seen once. The sequencing input was peripheral blood. The receptors originated from a man between 65 and 80 years old with active or convalescent COVID-19.

The chain has TRBV9 and TRBJ1-1; a possible D gene is TRBD1 (6 bases). The CDR3 is 17 residues long. Trimming left V 2 bases short and J 7 bases short, with 24 bases between. Germline CDR1 and CDR2: SGDLS and YYNGEE. CDR3 sequence reads: CASSVAHSSPGGREAFF. CDR3 DNA sequence: TGTGCCAGCAGCGTCGCCCATAGTTCCCCGGGGGGCCGTGAAGCTTTCTTT. Combining the CDR3 with reference TRBV9 and TRBJ1-1 gives the whole variable domain DSGVTQTPKHLITATGQRVTLRCSPRSGDLSVYWYQQSLDQGLQFLIQYYNGEERAKGNILERFSAQQFPDLHSELNLSSLELGDSALYFCASSVAHSSPGGREAFFGQGTRLTVV.

This clone occurred a few times. The V and J genes are TRBV9 and TRBJ2-3, with a weak D call TRBD1 (6 bases). Germline values: CDR1 SGDLS, CDR2 YYNGEE. The CDR3 has 14 amino acids. Trimming removed 4 bases from V and 2 bases from J, with 11 bases in between. This CDR3 is CASSQGTFTDTQYF. As DNA, the CDR3 is TGTGCCAGCAGCCAGGGGACCTTCACAGATACGCAGTATTTT.

The gene calls are TRBV4-2 and TRBJ1-1, with 10 bases that match TRBD1. Germline trimming cut 2 bases from V and 1 base from J; bases unmatched to any gene: 4. CDR1 LGHNA and CDR2 YNFKEQ come from the germline V gene. The CDR3 length is 16 residues. The CDR3 reads CASSQSGDRGNTEAFF. DNA of the CDR3: TGTGCCAGCAGCCAATCGGGGGACAGGGGGAACACTGAAGCTTTCTTT.

As DNA, the CDR3 is TGTGCCAGCACCGGACAACCCGTTTACAATGAGCAGTTCTTC. Residues: CASTGQPVYNEQFF. This chain connects TRBV18 to TRBJ2-1, with a tentative D call TRBD1 (5 bases). Germline V CDR1 and CDR2: KGHSH, LQKENI. V lost 8 bases and J 4 bases, leaving 15 bases between the germline ends. The CDR3 is 14 residues long.

This chain's CDR3 is CASSSGGGGNQPQHF. The DNA for the CDR3 is TGTGCCAGCAGCTCCGGGGGGGGAGGAAATCAGCCCCAGCATTTT. This chain joins TRBV5-4 and TRBJ1-5; possibly TRBD1 for D (5 bases). Germline values: CDR1 SGHNT, CDR2 YYREEE (reference sequence). The V gene lost 3 bases and the J gene lost 4 bases, with 14 bases spanning the gap. The CDR3 covers 15 residues. The whole variable domain, remainder taken from reference TRBV5-4 and TRBJ1-5, is ETGVTQSPTHLIKTRGQQVTLRCSSQSGHNTVSWYQQALGQGPQFIFQYYREEENGRGNFPPRFSGLQFPNYSSELNVNALELDDSALYLCASSSGGGGNQPQHFGDGTRLSIL.

This clone was seen a single time. The chain is built from TRBV4-1 and TRBJ1-3; 9 bases are shared with TRBD1. The CDR3 extends over 17 amino acids. Germline CDR1 MGHRA, CDR2 YSYEKL. V trimming: 4 bases; J trimming: 0 bases; junction bases outside the gene matches: 7. DNA for the CDR3: TGCGCCAGCAGCCCAGGAAACAGGGGGCTCTCTGGAAACACCATATATTTT. Translated: CASSPGNRGLSGNTIYF.

This clone was picked up one time. This CDR3 is CASSELTGNEKLFF. The CDR3 region has the DNA TGTGCCAGCAGTGAATTGACAGGGAATGAAAAACTGTTTTTT. The J gene is TRBJ1-4, the V gene TRBV2; TRBD1 matches 7 bases. This CDR3 spans 14 amino acids. The V gene's germline CDR1 is SNHLY and CDR2 FYNNEI. V was clipped by 2 bases and J by 5 bases; unmatched bases: 2. The complete variable domain, with remaining parts taken from reference TRBV2 and TRBJ1-4, reads EPEVTQTPSHQVTQMGQEVILRCVPISNHLYFYWYRQILGQKVEFLVSFYNNEISEKSEIFDDQFSVERPDGSNFTLKIRSTKLEDSAMYFCASSELTGNEKLFFGSGTQLSVL.

The chain carries TRBV2 and TRBJ1-6; TRBD1 agrees at 9 bases. Germline V CDR1 and CDR2: SNHLY, FYNNEI. After removal of 4 bases from V and 6 bases from J, the junction contained 4 bases not matched to a gene. The CDR3 covers 15 residues. Here the CDR3 DNA reads TGTGCCAGCAGTGGGGGACAGGGAGGTAATTCACCCCTCCACTTT. Translation gives CASSGGQGGNSPLHF.

This clone was found a few times. The rearrangement joins TRBV6-5 to TRBJ2-7; D uncertain. This CDR3 spans 11 amino acids. Trimming took off 8 bases at V and 0 bases at J, with 5 bases between the two ends. Germline assignment: CDR1 MNHEY and CDR2 SVGAGI. Written as DNA, the CDR3 is TGTGCCAGCTATAGCTCCTACGAGCAGTACTTC. The encoded protein is CASYSSYEQYF.

There are a few counts of this clone. V gene TRBV18 combines with J gene TRBJ2-1; 12 bases are shared with TRBD2. The ends lost 3 bases at V and 2 bases at J; junction bases unmatched: 2. CDR3 length: 16 amino acids. Germline CDR1 reads KGHSH; CDR2 reads LQKENI. CDR3 residues: CASSPPSGRAYNEQFF. CDR3 sequence (DNA): TGTGCCAGCTCACCCCCTAGCGGGAGGGCCTACAATGAGCAGTTCTTC.

J is TRBJ2-7 and V is TRBV28; TRBD1 aligns across 11 bases. The CDR3 has 16 amino acids. V shed 3 bases and J 4 bases; nucleotides not matched to a gene: 8. Germline CDR1 is MDHEN and CDR2 is SYDVKM. The CDR3 DNA sequence: TGTGCCAGCAGTTTCAAGGACAGGGGGCTTCGTTACGAGCAGTACTTC. Translated, it gives CASSFKDRGLRYEQYF.

The chain recombines TRBV7-9 with TRBJ1-5; D unclear. CDR3 length: 12 amino acids. Germline V gives CDR1 SEHNR, CDR2 FQNEAQ (reference sequence). The V and J ends lost 5 bases and 9 bases respectively, with 11 bases between them. This chain's CDR3 is CASSASLGPQHF. The DNA of the CDR3 is TGTGCCAGCAGCGCTAGCCTGGGGCCCCAGCATTTT.

The V and J genes are TRBV5-8 and TRBJ1-6, with D possibly matching TRBD1 (5 bases). The CDR3 is 14 residues long. V was cut by 9 bases and J by 10 bases, with 20 bases left in between. The germline V gene has CDR1 SGHTS and CDR2 YDEGEE. The CDR3 DNA follows: TGTGCCACCATCCCCGGCAGGGCAAGGTCACCCCTCCACTTT. Protein: CATIPGRARSPLHF.

In this sample, this clone turned up once. The J gene is TRBJ2-1, the V gene TRBV7-9; weak D call: TRBD1 (5 bases). This CDR3 contains 13 residues. Deletions cut 3 bases from V and 5 bases from J, with 8 bases between. Per the germline V gene, CDR1 is SEHNR and CDR2 is FQNEAQ (reference sequence). This CDR3 reads CASSLTANNEQFF. CDR3 sequence (DNA): TGTGCCAGCAGCTTGACAGCTAACAATGAGCAGTTCTTC.

CDR3 in amino acids: CASSPPGKETQYF. The DNA of the CDR3 is TGTGCCAGCAGCCCTCCGGGTAAAGAGACCCAGTACTTC. This sequence joins TRBV5-6 and TRBJ2-5, with no clear D. Trimming took 4 bases from V and 3 from J, leaving 10 bases between them. CDR1 SGHDT and CDR2 YYEEEE come from the germline V gene. This CDR3 is 13 amino acids long.

V gene TRBV9 combines with J gene TRBJ1-6; maybe TRBD1 (5 bases). Germline lookup yields CDR1 SGDLS and CDR2 YYNGEE. This CDR3 comprises 16 residues. Trimming cost V 2 bases and J 5 bases, with 14 bases left between them. The CDR3 spells CASSVGSGGNNSPLHF. The CDR3 DNA is TGTGCCAGCAGCGTCGGCTCGGGGGGAAATAATTCACCCCTCCACTTT.

The V gene is TRBV25-1, the J gene TRBJ2-7, with 7 bases fitting TRBD1. Losses at the gene ends were 4 bases for V and 0 bases for J; bases not matched to a gene: 9. CDR3 length equals 16 residues. CDR1 MGHDK and CDR2 SYGVNS come from the germline V gene. The CDR3 nucleotides are TGTGCCAGCAGTGCACACCGGGACAGACTCTCCTACGAGCAGTACTTC. Its translation: CASSAHRDRLSYEQYF.

The chain recombines TRBV21-1 with TRBJ1-1; TRBD1, the D gene given by the table, was not confirmed from the DNA. TRBV21-1 is labeled a pseudogene. This CDR3 has 15 amino acids. This chain's CDR3 is CASSAPRQGDTEAFF. The CDR3 DNA sequence: TGTGCCAGCAGCGCTCCCCGACAGGGGGACACTGAAGCTTTCTTT.

This chain connects TRBV19 to TRBJ2-1; TRBD1 agrees at 9 bases. CDR3 length: 14 amino acids. Germline V gene sequence: CDR1 LNHDA, CDR2 SQIVND (reference sequence). V was pared by 8 bases and J by 5 bases, with 7 bases of the junction left unmatched. CDR3 amino acids: CASHRGQGHNEQFF. CDR3 nucleotide sequence: TGTGCCAGTCACAGGGGACAGGGACACAATGAGCAGTTCTTC.

V usage is TRBV18 and J usage is TRBJ1-1; 8 bases align to TRBD1. J gave up 3 bases and V 6 bases, and 12 bases lay outside the gene matches. The CDR3 has 16 amino acids. The V gene's germline CDR1 is KGHSH and CDR2 LQKENI. This chain's CDR3 is CASSHNKQGGDTEAFF. The CDR3 DNA reads as TGTGCCAGCTCCCACAACAAACAGGGGGGGGACACTGAAGCTTTCTTT.

The chain joins TRBV3-1 (or the pseudogene TRBV3-2) to TRBJ1-4, with D possibly TRBD1 on 5 matching bases. Germline CDR1 LGHDT, CDR2 YNNKEL (reference sequence). The CDR3 has 15 amino acids. Trimming cost V 1 base and J 5 bases, with 11 bases left between them. The CDR3 loop is CASSQGGGLNEKLFF. The CDR3 coding sequence is TGTGCCAGCAGCCAAGGTGGGGGGTTGAATGAAAAACTGTTTTTT.

This clone was seen only once. The chain links TRBV5-1 to TRBJ1-1; the D is unclear. Germline V gene lookup returns CDR1 SGHRS and CDR2 YFSETQ. Trimming pared 4 bases from V and 2 bases from J, leaving 21 bases between. CDR3 length equals 17 residues. The CDR3 spells CASSLTKGGGTNTEAFF. Written as DNA, the CDR3 is TGCGCCAGCAGCCTCACCAAGGGCGGAGGTACAAACACTGAAGCTTTCTTT.

The table lists this clone with a few counts. The chain joins TRBV6-5 to TRBJ2-5; 9 bases fit TRBD2. This CDR3 has 13 residues. Per germline, CDR1 MNHEY and CDR2 SVGAGI. The ends lost 6 bases at V and 4 bases at J; junction bases unmatched: 3. This chain's CDR3 is CASSPAGGETQYF. Here the CDR3 DNA reads TGTGCCAGCAGCCCAGCGGGAGGAGAGACCCAGTACTTC.

The CDR3 DNA follows: TGCGCCAGCAGCGGGCAGGGGAACACCGGGGAGCTGTTTTTT. This codes for CASSGQGNTGELFF. The chain joins TRBV5-1 to TRBJ2-2, with D tentatively TRBD1 (5 bases). Germline V gene sequence: CDR1 SGHRS, CDR2 YFSETQ. Trimming removed 4 bases at V and 1 base at J, with 8 bases between. CDR3 size: 14 residues.

This clone has more than one count but fewer than ten. One junction end disagrees with the germline gene, perhaps due to a read error. V is TRBV3-1 (or the pseudogene TRBV3-2) and J is TRBJ1-6; D call uncertain. Germline CDR1 reads LGHDT; CDR2 reads YNNKEL (reference sequence). The CDR3 totals 15 residues. The CDR3 DNA is TGTGCCAGCAGCCACCGGGATACCTCTTCTTCAGCCCTCCACTTT. It yields the protein CASSHRDTSSSALHF.

The CDR3 DNA reads TGTGCCAGCAGTTTATTCAGGGGAAAGGGTGAAGCTTTCTTT. Translated: CASSLFRGKGEAFF. The chain joins TRBV28 to TRBJ1-1, with a tentative D call TRBD1 (6 bases). Trimming took 1 base from V and 7 from J, leaving 13 bases between them. CDR1 is MDHEN, CDR2 SYDVKM, per germline. This CDR3 is 14 amino acids long.

The CDR3 loop is CASSLPGLAYEQYF. The CDR3 DNA follows: TGTGCCAGCAGCCTGCCCGGACTAGCGTACGAGCAGTACTTC. This sequence joins TRBV9 and TRBJ2-7; 9 nucleotides agree with TRBD2. This CDR3 has 14 amino acids. CDR1 SGDLS and CDR2 YYNGEE come from the germline V gene. Trimming at V came to 4 bases and at J to 4 bases, leaving 6 bases not matched to a gene. Filled out from reference TRBV9 and TRBJ2-7, the complete variable domain reads DSGVTQTPKHLITATGQRVTLRCSPRSGDLSVYWYQQSLDQGLQFLIQYYNGEERAKGNILERFSAQQFPDLHSELNLSSLELGDSALYFCASSLPGLAYEQYFGPGTRLTVT.